Below are 4 T cell receptor beta chains sequenced from a single sample in a study of blood T cell repertoires in COVID-19. Here immunoSEQ multiplex PCR was the method, and the copy in TCRdb shows in-frame clones only, minus some. This sample carries fewer than 120,000 clones, about 80% of them seen once, and the ten largest clones take 16%. What was sequenced was peripheral blood. The receptors were gathered from a woman older than 75 with active or convalescent COVID-19.

The V call is TRBV19, the J call TRBJ1-2; TRBD1 is a possible D gene (6 bases). V gave up 4 bases and J gave up 4 bases, with 16 bases separating them. Germline CDR1 reads LNHDA; CDR2 reads SQIVND (reference sequence). The CDR3 covers 15 residues. In DNA form, the CDR3 reads TGTGCCAGTAGTAGTCCAGGGGATCCCCTCTATGGCTACACCTTC. Protein sequence: CASSSPGDPLYGYTF.

The chain is built from TRBV13 and TRBJ2-5; 9 positions agree with TRBD1. With V trimmed by 5 bases and J by 4 bases, 8 bases remained unmatched. This CDR3 is built from 15 residues. Germline CDR1 reads PRHDT; CDR2 reads FYEKMQ (reference sequence). CDR3: CASSPTGGRGETQYF. The CDR3 DNA reads as TGTGCCAGCAGCCCCACAGGGGGCCGAGGAGAGACCCAGTACTTC.

The V gene is TRBV7-2, the J gene TRBJ2-3; no definite D call. Trimming took off 5 bases at V and 6 bases at J, with 9 bases between the two ends. CDR1 and CDR2 from the germline V gene are SGHTA and FQGNSA. The CDR3 has 12 amino acids. The CDR3 here is CASSTRSDTQYF. The CDR3 bases are TGTGCCAGCAGCACCCGTAGCGATACGCAGTATTTT.

This chain joins TRBV6-9 and TRBJ1-5, with TRBD1 matching 10 bases. Trimming cost V 3 bases and J 0 bases; bases outside gene matches: 14. Germline-derived CDR1 and CDR2 are MNHGY and SVAAGI. The CDR3 is 20 amino acids. CDR3 amino acids: CASSYVPGQGRGYSNQPQHF. The CDR3, as DNA: TGTGCCAGCAGTTACGTCCCGGGACAGGGGAGGGGATATAGCAATCAGCCCCAGCATTTT.